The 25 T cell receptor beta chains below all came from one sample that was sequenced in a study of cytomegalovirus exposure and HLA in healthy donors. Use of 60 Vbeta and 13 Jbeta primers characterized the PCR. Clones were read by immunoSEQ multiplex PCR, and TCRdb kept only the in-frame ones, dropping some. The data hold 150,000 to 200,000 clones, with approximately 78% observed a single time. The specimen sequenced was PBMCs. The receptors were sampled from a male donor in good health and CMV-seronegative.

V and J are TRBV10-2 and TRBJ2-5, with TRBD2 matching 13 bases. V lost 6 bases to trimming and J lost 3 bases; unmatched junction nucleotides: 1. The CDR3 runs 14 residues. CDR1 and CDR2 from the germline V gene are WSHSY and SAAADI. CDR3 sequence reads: CASRGLAGEETQYF. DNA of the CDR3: TGCGCCAGCAGAGGACTAGCGGGGGAAGAGACCCAGTACTTC.

Here the CDR3 reads CASSTSGVGGDTQYF. The CDR3, as DNA: TGTGCCAGCAGTACTAGCGGGGTCGGTGGAGATACGCAGTATTTT. This sequence joins TRBV28 and TRBJ2-3; TRBD2 agrees at 10 bases. Germline assignment: CDR1 MDHEN and CDR2 SYDVKM. V lost 5 bases and J lost 5; bases outside the gene matches: 7. The CDR3 loop spans 15 amino acids.

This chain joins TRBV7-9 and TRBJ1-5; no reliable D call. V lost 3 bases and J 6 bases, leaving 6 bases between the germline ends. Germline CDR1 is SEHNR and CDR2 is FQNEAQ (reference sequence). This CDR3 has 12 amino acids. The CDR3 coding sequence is TGTGCCAGCAGCTTGGGAGGTCAGCCCCAGCATTTT. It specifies CASSLGGQPQHF.

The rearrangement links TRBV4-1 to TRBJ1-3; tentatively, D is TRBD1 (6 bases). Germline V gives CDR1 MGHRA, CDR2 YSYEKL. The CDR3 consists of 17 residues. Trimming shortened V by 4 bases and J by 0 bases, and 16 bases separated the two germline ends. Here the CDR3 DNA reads TGCGCCAGCAGCCCCCGTCAGACAGGCATCTCTGGAAACACCATATATTTT. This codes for CASSPRQTGISGNTIYF.

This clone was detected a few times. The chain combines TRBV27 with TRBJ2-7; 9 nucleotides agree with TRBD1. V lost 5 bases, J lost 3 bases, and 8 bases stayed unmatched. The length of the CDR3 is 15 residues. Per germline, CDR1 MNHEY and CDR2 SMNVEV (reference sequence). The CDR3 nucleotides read TGTGCCAGCAGTCCACAGGGGGCATTGGGCTACGAGCAGTACTTC. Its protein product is CASSPQGALGYEQYF.

The CDR3 nucleotides read TGTGCCAGCAGCCCCGGGACAGGGGGCGCGGTTGAAAAACTGTTTTTT. Its translation is CASSPGTGGAVEKLFF. This chain joins TRBV5-4 and TRBJ1-4, with 12 bases that match TRBD1. The CDR3 covers 16 residues. The J segment lost 7 bases and the V segment lost 4 bases, leaving 8 bases of the junction unmatched. Germline CDR1 reads SGHNT; CDR2 reads YYREEE (reference sequence).

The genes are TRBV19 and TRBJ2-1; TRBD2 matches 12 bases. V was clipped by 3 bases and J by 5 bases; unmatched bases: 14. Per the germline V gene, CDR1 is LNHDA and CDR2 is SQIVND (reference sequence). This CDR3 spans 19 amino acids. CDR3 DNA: TGTGCCAGTAGTATGGACGGACTAGCGGGAAGGGGGGGTGACAATGAGCAGTTCTTC. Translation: CASSMDGLAGRGGDNEQFF.

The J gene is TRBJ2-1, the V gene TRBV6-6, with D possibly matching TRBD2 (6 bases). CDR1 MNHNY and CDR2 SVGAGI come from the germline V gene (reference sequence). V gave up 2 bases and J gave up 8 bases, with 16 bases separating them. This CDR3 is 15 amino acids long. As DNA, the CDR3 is TGTGCCAGCAGTTACGTTACTAATGGAGGGGATGAGCAGTTCTTC. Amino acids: CASSYVTNGGDEQFF.

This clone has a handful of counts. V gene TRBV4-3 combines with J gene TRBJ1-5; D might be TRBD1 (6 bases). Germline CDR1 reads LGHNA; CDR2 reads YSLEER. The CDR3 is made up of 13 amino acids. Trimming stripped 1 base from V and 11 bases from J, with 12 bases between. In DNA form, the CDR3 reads TGCGCCAGCAGCCAAGGATCAGAGGGGGCCCAGCATTTT. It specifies CASSQGSEGAQHF.

The CDR3, as DNA: TGTGCTAGTGGTTTGGTACTAGGACAGGGCGTTCAAGGTGAGCAGTTCTTC. Translated, it gives CASGLVLGQGVQGEQFF. J is TRBJ2-1 and V is TRBV12-5; 8 bases align to TRBD1. Trimming took 0 bases from V and 9 from J; bases not matched to a gene: 13. The germline V gene encodes CDR1 LGHNT and CDR2 FRNRAP. This CDR3 contains 17 residues.

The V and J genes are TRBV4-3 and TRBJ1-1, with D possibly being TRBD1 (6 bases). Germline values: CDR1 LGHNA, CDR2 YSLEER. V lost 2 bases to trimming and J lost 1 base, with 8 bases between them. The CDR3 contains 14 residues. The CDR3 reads CASSQTTGNTEAFF. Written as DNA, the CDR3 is TGCGCCAGCAGCCAAACGACAGGGAACACTGAAGCTTTCTTT.

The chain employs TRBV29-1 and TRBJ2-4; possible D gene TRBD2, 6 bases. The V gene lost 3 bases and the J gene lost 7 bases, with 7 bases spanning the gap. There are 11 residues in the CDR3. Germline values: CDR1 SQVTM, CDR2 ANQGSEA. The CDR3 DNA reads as TGCAGCGTTGACGGAGGGAACATTCAGTACTTC. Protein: CSVDGGNIQYF.

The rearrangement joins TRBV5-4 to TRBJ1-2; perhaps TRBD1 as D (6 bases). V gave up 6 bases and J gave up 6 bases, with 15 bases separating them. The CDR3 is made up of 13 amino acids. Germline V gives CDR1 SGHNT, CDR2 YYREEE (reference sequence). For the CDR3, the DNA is TGTGCCAGCACGATGTCAGGGGTAGATGGCTACACCTTC. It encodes CASTMSGVDGYTF.

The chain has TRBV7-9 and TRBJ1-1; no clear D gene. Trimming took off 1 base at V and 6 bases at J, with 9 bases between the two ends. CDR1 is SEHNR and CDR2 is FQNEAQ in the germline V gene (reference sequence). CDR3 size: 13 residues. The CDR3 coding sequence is TGTGCCAGCAGCTTAGATCCCTCCGCTGAAGCTTTCTTT. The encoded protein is CASSLDPSAEAFF.

The DNA for the CDR3 is TGTGCCAGCAGCTTATCAGGGTATGGCTATGGCTACACCTTC. Protein product: CASSLSGYGYGYTF. The gene calls are TRBV7-2 and TRBJ1-2, with TRBD1 as a possible D gene (5 bases). CDR3 size: 14 residues. V was trimmed by 2 bases and J by 4 bases, leaving 11 bases between them. Germline V CDR1 and CDR2: SGHTA, FQGNSA.

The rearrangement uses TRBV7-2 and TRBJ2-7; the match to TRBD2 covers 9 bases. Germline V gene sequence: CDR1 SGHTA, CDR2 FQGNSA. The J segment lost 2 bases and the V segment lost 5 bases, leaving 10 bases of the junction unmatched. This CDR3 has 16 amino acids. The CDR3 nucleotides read TGTGCCAGCAGCCTCAATGTAGCGGGGGAGACCTACGAGCAGTACTTC. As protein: CASSLNVAGETYEQYF. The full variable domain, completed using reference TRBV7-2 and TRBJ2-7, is GAGVSQSPSNKVTEKGKDVELRCDPISGHTALYWYRQSLGQGLEFLIYFQGNSAPDKSGLPSDRFSAERTGGSVSTLTIQRTQQEDSAVYLCASSLNVAGETYEQYFGPGTRLTVT.

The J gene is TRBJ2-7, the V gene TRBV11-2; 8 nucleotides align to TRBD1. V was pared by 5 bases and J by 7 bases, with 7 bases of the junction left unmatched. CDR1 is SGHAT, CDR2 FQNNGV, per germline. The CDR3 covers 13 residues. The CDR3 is CASSPRTGQEQYF. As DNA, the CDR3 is TGTGCCAGCAGCCCCAGGACAGGGCAGGAGCAGTACTTC.

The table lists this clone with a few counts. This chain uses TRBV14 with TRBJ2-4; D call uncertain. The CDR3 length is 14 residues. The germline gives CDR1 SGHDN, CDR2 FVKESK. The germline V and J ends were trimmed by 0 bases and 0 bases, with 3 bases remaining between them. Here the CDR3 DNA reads TGTGCCAGCAGCCAAGACCTAGCCAAAAACATTCAGTACTTC. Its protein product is CASSQDLAKNIQYF.

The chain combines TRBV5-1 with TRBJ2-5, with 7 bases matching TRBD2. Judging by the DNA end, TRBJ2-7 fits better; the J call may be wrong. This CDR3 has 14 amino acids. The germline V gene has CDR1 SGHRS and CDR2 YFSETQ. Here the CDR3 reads CASSLEGRGYEQYF. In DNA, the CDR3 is TGCGCCAGCAGCTTGGAAGGGAGGGGATACGAGCAGTACTTC.

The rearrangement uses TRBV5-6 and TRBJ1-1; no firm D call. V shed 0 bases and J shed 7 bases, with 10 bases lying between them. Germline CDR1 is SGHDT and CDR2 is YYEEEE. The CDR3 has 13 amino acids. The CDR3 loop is CASSLGVAGEAFF. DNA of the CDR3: TGTGCCAGCAGCTTGGGAGTCGCTGGTGAAGCTTTCTTT.

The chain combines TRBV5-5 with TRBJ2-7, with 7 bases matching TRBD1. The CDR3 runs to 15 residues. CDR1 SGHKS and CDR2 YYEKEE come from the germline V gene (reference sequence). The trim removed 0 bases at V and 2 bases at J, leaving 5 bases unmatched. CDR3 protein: CASSLDPGGTYEQYF. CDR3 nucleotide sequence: TGTGCCAGCAGCTTGGATCCAGGGGGTACCTACGAGCAGTACTTC.

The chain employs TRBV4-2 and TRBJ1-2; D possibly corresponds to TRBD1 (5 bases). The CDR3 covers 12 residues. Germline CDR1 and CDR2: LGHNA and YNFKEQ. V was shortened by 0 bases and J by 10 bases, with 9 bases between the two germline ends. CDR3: CASSQEFRDYTF. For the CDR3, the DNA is TGTGCCAGCAGCCAAGAGTTCAGGGACTACACCTTC.

The CDR3 DNA reads TGTGCCAGCAGCTCCGGGACTAGGGAAGAGACCCAGTACTTC. Protein sequence: CASSSGTREETQYF. This chain connects TRBV5-4 to TRBJ2-5; the match to TRBD2 covers 8 bases. CDR3 length: 14 residues. In germline, CDR1 is SGHNT, CDR2 YYREEE (reference sequence). V dropped 3 bases and J dropped 3; count of bases not matched to a gene: 4. Supplemented by reference TRBV5-4 and TRBJ2-5, the full variable domain reads ETGVTQSPTHLIKTRGQQVTLRCSSQSGHNTVSWYQQALGQGPQFIFQYYREEENGRGNFPPRFSGLQFPNYSSELNVNALELDDSALYLCASSSGTREETQYFGPGTRLLVL.

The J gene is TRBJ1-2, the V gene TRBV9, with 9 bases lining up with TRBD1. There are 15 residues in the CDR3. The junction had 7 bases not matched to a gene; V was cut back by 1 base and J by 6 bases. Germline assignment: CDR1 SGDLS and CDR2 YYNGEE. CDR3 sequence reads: CASSVWDRVGDGYTF. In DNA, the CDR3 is TGTGCCAGCAGCGTATGGGACAGGGTTGGAGATGGCTACACCTTC.

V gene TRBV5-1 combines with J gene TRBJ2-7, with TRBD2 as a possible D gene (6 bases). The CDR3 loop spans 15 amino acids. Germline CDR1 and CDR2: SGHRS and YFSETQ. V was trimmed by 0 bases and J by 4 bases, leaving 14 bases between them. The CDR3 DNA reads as TGCGCCAGCAGCTTGGGAGGGCCCGGGGGTTACGAGCAGTACTTC. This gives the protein CASSLGGPGGYEQYF.